This TCR beta chain was identified in a study of identifying expanded T cells in peripheral blood. General study points: Technical replicates showed about 1.1 changed clones; approximately 2 weeks approximately 16; four weeks 19.

No infections or other immune events were documented during collection. Method: immunoSEQ multiplex PCR; TCRdb's copy keeps in-frame clones and lacks some. The sample lists approximately 140,000 clones, 80% to 90% occurring once. Turning to this clone: The antigen is unknown.

Germline loops: CDR1 KGHSH, CDR2 LQKENI. The CDR3 is 17 amino acids. V lost 3 bases and J lost 3, with 18 bases in between. This sequence was found in a person between 18 and 75 years old in good health. Sequencing input: blood. V gene TRBV18 combines with J gene TRBJ1-5; D possibly corresponds to TRBD1 (5 bases). The CDR3 here is CASSPTAGNSVNQPQHF. The CDR3 DNA follows: TGTGCCAGCTCACCGACGGCAGGGAACAGTGTCAATCAGCCCCAGCATTTT.